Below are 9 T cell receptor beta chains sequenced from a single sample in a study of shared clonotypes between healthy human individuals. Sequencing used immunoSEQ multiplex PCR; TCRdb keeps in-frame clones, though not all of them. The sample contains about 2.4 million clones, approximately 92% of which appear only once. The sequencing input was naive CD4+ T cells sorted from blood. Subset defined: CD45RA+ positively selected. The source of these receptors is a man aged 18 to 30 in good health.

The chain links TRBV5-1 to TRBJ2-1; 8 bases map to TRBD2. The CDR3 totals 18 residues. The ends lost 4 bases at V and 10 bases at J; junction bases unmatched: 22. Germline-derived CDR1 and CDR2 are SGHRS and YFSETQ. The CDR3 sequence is CASSLSGGLVGLGGEQFF. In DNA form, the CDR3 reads TGCGCCAGCAGCCTCTCGGGGGGACTAGTTGGTTTGGGTGGAGAGCAGTTCTTC.

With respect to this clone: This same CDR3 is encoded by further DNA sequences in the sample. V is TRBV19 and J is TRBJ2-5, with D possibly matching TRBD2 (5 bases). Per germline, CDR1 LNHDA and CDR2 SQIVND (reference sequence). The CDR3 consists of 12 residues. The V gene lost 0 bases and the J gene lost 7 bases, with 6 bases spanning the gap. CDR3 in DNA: TGTGCCAGTAGTATAGAGGCGGGGACCCAGTACTTC. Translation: CASSIEAGTQYF.

CDR3 loop: CSVGGSSTDTQYF. In nucleotides, the CDR3 is TGCAGCGTTGGCGGGTCAAGCACAGATACGCAGTATTTT. The chain combines TRBV29-1 with TRBJ2-3, with TRBD2 as a possible D gene (5 bases). Trimming took 4 bases from V and 0 from J, leaving 8 bases between them. The germline V gene has CDR1 SQVTM and CDR2 ANQGSEA. The CDR3 contains 13 residues.

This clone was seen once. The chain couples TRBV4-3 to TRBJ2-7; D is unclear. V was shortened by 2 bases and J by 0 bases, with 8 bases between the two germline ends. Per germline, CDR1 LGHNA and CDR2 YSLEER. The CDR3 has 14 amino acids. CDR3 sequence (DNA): TGCGCCAGCAGCCAAACCTTCGGCTCCTACGAGCAGTACTTC. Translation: CASSQTFGSYEQYF.

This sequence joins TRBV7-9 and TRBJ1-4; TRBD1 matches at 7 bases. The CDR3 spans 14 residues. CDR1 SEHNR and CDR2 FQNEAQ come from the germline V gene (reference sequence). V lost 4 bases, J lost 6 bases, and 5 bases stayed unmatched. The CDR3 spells CASSSRGADEKLFF. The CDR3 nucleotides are TGTGCCAGCAGCTCCAGGGGGGCGGATGAAAAACTGTTTTTT.

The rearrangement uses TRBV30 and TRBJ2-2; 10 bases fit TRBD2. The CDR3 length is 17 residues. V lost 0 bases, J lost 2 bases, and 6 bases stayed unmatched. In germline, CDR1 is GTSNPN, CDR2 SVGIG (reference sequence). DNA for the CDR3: TGTGCCTGGAGTGTATGGAGGACTAGCGGAAACACCGGGGAGCTGTTTTTT. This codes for CAWSVWRTSGNTGELFF.

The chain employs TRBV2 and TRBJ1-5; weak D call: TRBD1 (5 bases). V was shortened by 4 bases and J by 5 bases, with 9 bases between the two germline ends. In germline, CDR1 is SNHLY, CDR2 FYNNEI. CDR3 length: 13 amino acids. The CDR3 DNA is TGTGCCAGCAGTGCCCAGGGCGATCAGCCCCAGCATTTT. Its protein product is CASSAQGDQPQHF. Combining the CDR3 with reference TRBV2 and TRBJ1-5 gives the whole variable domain EPEVTQTPSHQVTQMGQEVILRCVPISNHLYFYWYRQILGQKVEFLVSFYNNEISEKSEIFDDQFSVERPDGSNFTLKIRSTKLEDSAMYFCASSAQGDQPQHFGDGTRLSIL.

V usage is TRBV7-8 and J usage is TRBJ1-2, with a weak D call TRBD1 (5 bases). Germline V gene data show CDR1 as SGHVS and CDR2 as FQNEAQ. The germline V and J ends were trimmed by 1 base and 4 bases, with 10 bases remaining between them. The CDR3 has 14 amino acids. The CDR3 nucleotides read TGTGCCAGCAGCTTAGTACAGGAATCCTATGGCTACACCTTC. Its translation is CASSLVQESYGYTF.

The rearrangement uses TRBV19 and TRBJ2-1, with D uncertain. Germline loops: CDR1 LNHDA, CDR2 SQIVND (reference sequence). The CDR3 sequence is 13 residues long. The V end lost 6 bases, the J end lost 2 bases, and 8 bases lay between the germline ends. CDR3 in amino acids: CASSLSAYNEQFF. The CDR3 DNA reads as TGTGCCAGTAGCCTATCGGCCTACAATGAGCAGTTCTTC.